This T cell receptor (beta chain) was sequenced during a study of OX40 agonist ivuxolimab in advanced cancers. This CDR3 comprises 14 residues. Looked up from germline, CDR1 is MNHNS and CDR2 is SASEGT. The V and J ends lost 7 bases and 2 bases respectively, with 12 bases between them. The assay was immunoSEQ multiplex PCR, and TCRdb's table has in-frame clones only and misses some. This sample has 70,000 to 95,000 clones, with around 80% found just once. The input for sequencing was CD4+ or CD8+ T cells sorted from blood, taken in a trial of the OX40 agonist ivuxolimab. The chain is built from TRBV6-1 and TRBJ1-3; D uncertain. The sequence came from an adult with an advanced solid tumor such as melanoma, head and neck, liver or kidney cancer. The CDR3 here is CASMARLAGNTIYF. The CDR3 coding sequence is TGTGCCAGCATGGCCCGGTTGGCTGGAAACACCATATATTTT.